A single sample gave rise to the 27 T cell receptor beta chains below, sequenced in a study of CD8 T cells in ankylosing spondylitis. TCRdb re-analysed the 5' RACE reads in MiXCR, keeping a single row per CDR3 protein. The data show about 200,000 distinct CDR3 sequences, 9.5% to 15% seen once. The specimen sequenced was blood, either unsorted or a sorted T cell fraction (not recorded which). These receptors came from a male donor with ankylosing spondylitis or in good health (not recorded which).

J is TRBJ2-1 and V is TRBV5-1; 9 bases match TRBD1. CDR1 is SGHRS, CDR2 YFSETQ, per germline. The CDR3 is made up of 15 amino acids. V shed 1 base, J shed 7 bases, and the junction held 6 bases outside the gene matches. The chain's CDR3 is CASSLLGQGRNEQFF. CDR3 DNA sequence: TGCGCCAGCAGCTTGCTGGGACAGGGTCGAAATGAGCAGTTCTTC.

This clonotype was found many times. This rearrangement joins TRBV29-1 to TRBJ1-2, with D possibly being TRBD1 (6 bases). Germline values: CDR1 SQVTM, CDR2 ANQGSEA. The CDR3 covers 13 residues. V was cut by 6 bases and J by 4 bases, with 15 bases left in between. The chain's CDR3 is CSVGAGFGYGYTF. CDR3 coding DNA: TGCAGCGTGGGGGCGGGGTTCGGCTATGGCTACACCTTC.

The chain joins TRBV7-8 to TRBJ2-1; the D gene is possibly TRBD2 (7 bases). This CDR3 comprises 15 residues. Trimming removed 5 bases from V and 0 bases from J, with 11 bases in between. Germline CDR1 is SGHVS and CDR2 is FQNEAQ. The CDR3 coding sequence is TGTGCCAGCAGCGCGAGGGGGGGCTCCTACAATGAGCAGTTCTTC. Encoded protein: CASSARGGSYNEQFF.

This clonotype turned up a few times. This chain connects TRBV13 to TRBJ2-2; 11 nucleotides agree with TRBD2. The trim removed 5 bases at V and 6 bases at J, leaving 8 bases unmatched. Germline CDR1 and CDR2: PRHDT and FYEKMQ (reference sequence). This CDR3 spans 16 amino acids. CDR3 protein: CASSLLAGGPSGELFF. CDR3 nucleotides: TGTGCCAGCAGCCTCTTAGCGGGAGGGCCATCCGGGGAGCTGTTTTTT.

The rearrangement links TRBV9 to TRBJ2-7; possibly TRBD1 or TRBD2 for D (5 bases each). The CDR3 totals 15 residues. CDR1 and CDR2 from the germline V gene are SGDLS and YYNGEE. V lost 2 bases and J 1 base, leaving 13 bases between the germline ends. CDR3: CASSVGDSGSYEQYF. Here the CDR3 DNA reads TGTGCCAGCAGCGTTGGAGACAGCGGATCCTACGAGCAGTACTTC.

There are a few counts of this clonotype. The V gene is TRBV5-1, the J gene TRBJ2-7, with D tentatively TRBD2 (6 bases). Trimming left V 4 bases short and J 5 bases short, with 13 bases between. The CDR3 runs 13 residues. CDR1 SGHRS and CDR2 YFSETQ come from the germline V gene. CDR3 residues: CASSAGTLHEQYF. The CDR3 DNA reads TGCGCCAGCAGCGCCGGGACTCTCCACGAGCAGTACTTC.

This chain uses TRBV2 with TRBJ2-3; TRBD2 matches at 7 bases. V shed 11 bases and J 3 bases; nucleotides not matched to a gene: 5. This CDR3 contains 12 residues. The germline V gene encodes CDR1 SNHLY and CDR2 FYNNEI. CDR3 amino acids: CARGETTDTQYF. CDR3 nucleotide sequence: TGTGCCCGGGGGGAGACAACAGATACGCAGTATTTT.

In this sample, this clonotype turned up many times. The chain uses TRBV29-1 and TRBJ2-1; no clear D. Germline V CDR1 and CDR2: SQVTM, ANQGSEA. The CDR3 is made up of 10 amino acids. The V and J ends lost 6 bases and 9 bases respectively, with 9 bases between them. CDR3 protein: CSVPSGEQFF. CDR3 DNA sequence: TGCAGCGTCCCTTCTGGTGAGCAGTTCTTC.

This clonotype has just a few counts. The genes are TRBV18 and TRBJ1-5; a possible D gene is TRBD1 (5 bases). Between the trimmed V and J ends, which lost 5 bases and 4 bases, there was a span of 12 bases. Germline V gene sequence: CDR1 KGHSH, CDR2 LQKENI. CDR3 size: 14 residues. The CDR3 here is CASSDGQINQPQHF. The CDR3 nucleotides read TGTGCCAGCTCAGACGGACAAATAAATCAGCCCCAGCATTTT.

The chain links TRBV3-1 to TRBJ2-3, with a tentative D call TRBD2 (6 bases). The germline V gene has CDR1 LGHDT and CDR2 YNNKEL (reference sequence). The CDR3 covers 16 residues. V was shortened by 0 bases and J by 1 base, with 11 bases between the two germline ends. This CDR3 reads CASSQDTRGGTDTQYF. CDR3 DNA sequence: TGTGCCAGCAGCCAAGATACCCGCGGGGGCACAGATACGCAGTATTTT.

There are a few counts of this clonotype. The chain combines TRBV10-3 with TRBJ1-2; TRBD1 matches 7 bases. Germline assignment: CDR1 ENHRY and CDR2 SYGVKD. Germline trimming cut 2 bases from V and 5 bases from J; bases unmatched to any gene: 8. The length of the CDR3 is 15 residues. In nucleotides, the CDR3 is TGTGCCATCAGTGAGCCCGGGACAGCCACATATGGCTACACCTTC. Its protein product is CAISEPGTATYGYTF.

The table lists this clonotype with a few counts. The V call is TRBV3-1, the J call TRBJ2-3, with TRBD2 identical over 7 bases. The CDR3 is made up of 14 amino acids. CDR1 is LGHDT, CDR2 YNNKEL, per germline (reference sequence). The V segment lost 5 bases and the J segment 2 bases; nucleotides outside the gene matches: 4. As DNA, the CDR3 is TGTGCCAGCAGCGAGCGGGGCTACACAGATACGCAGTATTTT. It translates to CASSERGYTDTQYF.

The V gene is TRBV27, the J gene TRBJ2-2, with D perhaps TRBD2 (6 bases). Deletions cut 6 bases from V and 7 bases from J, with 15 bases between. Germline V CDR1 and CDR2: MNHEY, SMNVEV (reference sequence). This CDR3 is built from 14 residues. The CDR3, as DNA: TGTGCCAGCAGGGCGGGGTTGGGCGGCGGGGAGCTGTTTTTT. The encoded protein is CASRAGLGGGELFF.

This rearrangement joins TRBV30 to TRBJ2-5, with D perhaps being TRBD1 or TRBD2 (5 bases each). This CDR3 has 15 residues. V lost 0 bases to trimming and J lost 4 bases, with 15 bases between them. The germline gives CDR1 GTSNPN, CDR2 SVGIG (reference sequence). In nucleotides, the CDR3 is TGTGCCTGGAGTGTACACCGGGGCCCGGGAGAGACCCAGTACTTC. Protein: CAWSVHRGPGETQYF.

This clonotype came up a few times. V and J are TRBV12-3 or TRBV12-4 and TRBJ1-6, with 7 nucleotides matching TRBD1. This CDR3 region has 12 residues. Germline trimming cut 3 bases from V and 16 bases from J; bases unmatched to any gene: 6. DNA for the CDR3: TGTGCCAGCAGTTTGCTGACAGGGTCGCTCCACTTT. Translated: CASSLLTGSLHF.

The V and J genes are TRBV6-5 and TRBJ2-5; no clear D gene. V was pared by 1 base and J by 5 bases, with 17 bases between. Germline CDR1 is MNHEY and CDR2 is SVGAGI. The CDR3 has 16 amino acids. The chain's CDR3 is CASSYLKVKLPETQYF. In DNA, the CDR3 is TGTGCCAGCAGTTACTTAAAAGTGAAGTTACCGGAGACCCAGTACTTC.

This clonotype has just a few counts. The chain uses TRBV29-1 and TRBJ2-7; 7 nucleotides align to TRBD2. Unmatched junction bases numbered 2, after V lost 0 bases and J lost 6 bases. Germline V CDR1 and CDR2: SQVTM, ANQGSEA. This CDR3 comprises 12 residues. The CDR3 here is CSVEDSGGEQYF. Written as DNA, the CDR3 is TGCAGCGTTGAAGATTCGGGGGGCGAGCAGTACTTC.

This clonotype was seen ten or more times. The rearrangement joins TRBV27 to TRBJ2-1; TRBD2 agrees at 16 bases. Looked up from germline, CDR1 is MNHEY and CDR2 is SMNVEV (reference sequence). This CDR3 comprises 16 residues. Unmatched junction bases numbered 3, after V lost 3 bases and J lost 7 bases. This CDR3 is CASSLGTSGRVNEQFF. The CDR3 DNA follows: TGTGCCAGCAGTTTGGGGACTAGCGGGAGGGTAAATGAGCAGTTCTTC.

The table lists this clonotype with many counts. V usage is TRBV7-8 and J usage is TRBJ1-5; D possibly corresponds to TRBD1 (5 bases). Between the trimmed V and J ends, which lost 1 base and 3 bases, there was a span of 10 bases. The CDR3 sequence is 15 residues long. CDR1 is SGHVS and CDR2 is FQNEAQ in the germline V gene. CDR3 sequence reads: CASSLDDSHNQPQHF. The CDR3 nucleotides are TGTGCCAGCAGCTTAGACGACAGCCACAATCAGCCCCAGCATTTT.

This chain uses TRBV5-5 with TRBJ1-1; no definite D call. This CDR3 is built from 16 residues. CDR1 SGHKS and CDR2 YYEKEE come from the germline V gene (reference sequence). The V end lost 0 bases, the J end lost 1 base, and 13 bases lay between the germline ends. As DNA, the CDR3 is TGTGCCAGCAGCTTGGATCTCACAGTGTCGAACACTGAAGCTTTCTTT. Its protein product is CASSLDLTVSNTEAFF.

This clonotype showed up just a few times. The chain is built from TRBV7-9 and TRBJ1-4; D unclear. Trimming shortened V by 4 bases and J by 1 base, and 7 bases separated the two germline ends. CDR3 length: 14 amino acids. Per germline, CDR1 SEHNR and CDR2 FQNEAQ (reference sequence). The CDR3 region has the DNA TGTGCCAGCAGCTCGGCAGAAACTAATGAAAAACTGTTTTTT. Amino acids: CASSSAETNEKLFF. Full variable domain (outside the CDR3, taken from reference TRBV7-9 and TRBJ1-4): DTGVSQNPRHKITKRGQNVTFRCDPISEHNRLYWYRQTLGQGPEFLTYFQNEAQLEKSRLLSDRFSAERPKGSFSTLEIQRTEQGDSAMYLCASSSAETNEKLFFGSGTQLSVL.

The J gene is TRBJ1-1, the V gene TRBV12-3 or TRBV12-4; TRBD1 aligns across 9 bases. The CDR3 covers 12 residues. The V and J ends lost 5 bases and 6 bases, in that order; junction bases with no gene match: 1. CDR3 in DNA: TGTGCCAGCAGTACAGGGGGCTCTGAAGCTTTCTTT. Translation gives CASSTGGSEAFF.

This clonotype was recorded many times. The chain combines TRBV5-1 with TRBJ2-1; no firm D call. The CDR3 length is 13 residues. V was clipped by 4 bases and J by 4 bases, with 9 bases between them. Germline lookup yields CDR1 SGHRS and CDR2 YFSETQ. CDR3 DNA: TGCGCCAGCAGCCCGACTCTTTACAATGAGCAGTTCTTC. It yields the protein CASSPTLYNEQFF.

There are many counts of this clonotype. This sequence joins TRBV6-4 and TRBJ2-3; D is unresolved. Germline V gives CDR1 MRHNA, CDR2 SNTAGT. This CDR3 has 14 residues. V lost 3 bases, J lost 4 bases, and 11 bases lay in between. CDR3: CASSEGTEADTQYF. DNA for the CDR3: TGTGCCAGCAGTGAGGGAACAGAGGCAGATACGCAGTATTTT.

In its sample, this clonotype was seen many times. The chain has TRBV12-3 or TRBV12-4 and TRBJ1-1; tentative D call: TRBD1 (5 bases). The V end lost 3 bases, the J end lost 0 bases, and 14 bases lay between the germline ends. CDR3 length: 16 residues. In DNA, the CDR3 is TGTGCCAGCAGTTTCGGGGGAGGGGAGATGAACACTGAAGCTTTCTTT. Encoded protein: CASSFGGGEMNTEAFF.

V gene TRBV12-3 or TRBV12-4 combines with J gene TRBJ2-1; TRBD1 matches at 8 bases. Unmatched junction bases numbered 12, after V lost 6 bases and J lost 5 bases. The CDR3 runs to 16 residues. CDR3 region: CASSTQSRDRNNEQFF. CDR3 nucleotides: TGTGCCAGCAGCACCCAAAGCCGGGACAGGAACAATGAGCAGTTCTTC.

This clonotype has only a few counts. The genes are TRBV4-1 and TRBJ2-7; 8 nucleotides match TRBD2. CDR1 and CDR2 from the germline V gene are MGHRA and YSYEKL. This CDR3 is 15 amino acids long. After removal of 0 bases from V and 3 bases from J, the junction contained 4 bases not matched to a gene. The DNA of the CDR3 is TGCGCCAGCAGCCAAGAAATAGCGGGGTTCTACGAGCAGTACTTC. Translated, it gives CASSQEIAGFYEQYF.